This T cell receptor beta chain was captured by sequencing in a study of technical replicates of blood from several donors. Germline values: CDR1 WSHSY, CDR2 SAAADI. V lost 5 bases, J lost 3 bases, and 6 bases stayed unmatched. The CDR3 length is 14 residues. TCRdb's table, derived via immunoSEQ multiplex PCR, lists solely in-frame clones and lacks some. The repertoire holds tens of thousands of clones, with 92% as singletons. Sequenced material: T cells isolated from PBMCs. J is TRBJ2-5 and V is TRBV10-2, with 7 bases fitting TRBD1. The receptor's source is a human donor in good health. The CDR3 spells CASSHRGWEETQYF. CDR3 bases: TGCGCCAGCAGTCACAGGGGATGGGAAGAGACCCAGTACTTC.